This T cell receptor beta chain was retrieved from a study of control samples from healthy donors and cancer patients. Measured with immunoSEQ multiplex PCR; TCRdb has only the in-frame clones, and not every one. This table holds more than 95,000 clones, around 87% found once. The source of this sequence is a woman in her fifties or sixties with colorectal cancer. The sample consisted of PBMCs.

The CDR3 nucleotides read TGTGCCAGCAGCCTGGACAGGGCCGGAGGCGAGCAGTACTTC. It translates to CASSLDRAGGEQYF. V and J are TRBV3-1 (or the pseudogene TRBV3-2) and TRBJ2-7; 8 nucleotides line up with TRBD1. J lost 6 bases, V lost 4 bases, and 8 bases had no gene match. This CDR3 region has 14 residues. Per germline, CDR1 LGHDT and CDR2 YNNKEL (reference sequence).